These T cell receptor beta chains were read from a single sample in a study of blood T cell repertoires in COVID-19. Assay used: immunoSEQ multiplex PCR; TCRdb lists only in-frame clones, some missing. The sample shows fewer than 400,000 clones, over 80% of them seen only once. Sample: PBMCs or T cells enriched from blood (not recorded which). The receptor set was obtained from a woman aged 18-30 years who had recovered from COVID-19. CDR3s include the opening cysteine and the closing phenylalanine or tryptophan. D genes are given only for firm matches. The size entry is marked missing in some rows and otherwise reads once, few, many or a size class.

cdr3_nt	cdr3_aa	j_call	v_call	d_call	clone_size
TGTGCCAGCAGCTTAAGAGCGGGAGGGCCGAATGAGCAGTTCTTC	CASSLRAGGPNEQFF	TRBJ2-1	TRBV7-2	TRBD2	-
TGCGCCAGCAGCCAAGCGGGACAGGGGGCTTATGGCTACACCTTC	CASSQAGQGAYGYTF	TRBJ1-2	TRBV4-1	TRBD1	-
TGTGCCAGTTTAACCGGGACTGACGTTACCTACGAGCAGTACTTC	CASLTGTDVTYEQYF	TRBJ2-7	TRBV6-5	-	-
TGTGCCAGCAGTCGCTCCCTACTATCCTACGAGCAGTACTTC	CASSRSLLSYEQYF	TRBJ2-7	TRBV2	-	-
TGCAGCGTTGGTCCAGGGAGGGACACTGAAGCTTTCTTT	CSVGPGRDTEAFF	TRBJ1-1	TRBV29-1	-	-
TGTGCCAGCTCTAGATCGACAGGGACGGACTATGGCTACACCTTC	CASSRSTGTDYGYTF	TRBJ1-2	TRBV18	TRBD1	-
TGTGCCACCAGCAGAATCACAGGATACAATTCACCCCTCCACTTT	CATSRITGYNSPLHF	TRBJ1-6	TRBV15	-	-
TGTGCCAGCAGCTTGTATGACACTGGTGTGTGGAATACGCAGTATTTT	CASSLYDTGVWNTQYF	TRBJ2-3	TRBV5-8	-	-
TGTGCCAGCAGCTTGCATAATGCCGGGAACAATGAGCAGTTCTTC	CASSLHNAGNNEQFF	TRBJ2-1	TRBV11-3	-	-
TGTGCCAGCAGCTCCGGGACAGTAGAGGAAAAACTGTTTTTT	CASSSGTVEEKLFF	TRBJ1-4	TRBV7-9	TRBD1	-
TGCGCCAGCCAGGGGGGACTAGCGGTCTACGAGCAGTACTTC	CASQGGLAVYEQYF	TRBJ2-7	TRBV4-3	TRBD2	-
TGTGCCAGCAGCCCCGGGACAGTCGAAAAACTGTTTTTT	CASSPGTVEKLFF	TRBJ1-4	TRBV7-2	TRBD1	-
TGCGCCAGTAGACAGGGGGCTACTAGGGACACTGAAGCTTTCTTT	CASRQGATRDTEAFF	TRBJ1-1	TRBV4-3	TRBD1	-
TGTGCCAGCAGAAGAGGGACTCCCTCGGATACGCAGTATTTT	CASRRGTPSDTQYF	TRBJ2-3	TRBV9	-	-
TGCGCCAGCAGCCAAAGGACAGGGTTTGAGCAGTTCTTC	CASSQRTGFEQFF	TRBJ2-1	TRBV4-3	TRBD1	-
TGTGCCAGCAGTTTTCAACAGCGGGCTGAAGCTTTCTTT	CASSFQQRAEAFF	TRBJ1-1	TRBV28	-	-
TGTGCCAGCAGCTTAGAGACAGGGAGCGGCTACACCTTC	CASSLETGSGYTF	TRBJ1-2	TRBV7-6	TRBD1	-
TGCGCCAGCAGCTATGAAGCTAGCACAGATACGCAGTATTTT	CASSYEASTDTQYF	TRBJ2-3	TRBV5-1	-	-
TGTGCCAGTAGACCTACATCAGGGGTTGGTAACGAGCAGTACTTC	CASRPTSGVGNEQYF	TRBJ2-7	TRBV19	-	-
TGTGCCTGGGGAGGAGTACACACTGAAGCTTTCTTT	CAWGGVHTEAFF	TRBJ1-1	TRBV30	-	few